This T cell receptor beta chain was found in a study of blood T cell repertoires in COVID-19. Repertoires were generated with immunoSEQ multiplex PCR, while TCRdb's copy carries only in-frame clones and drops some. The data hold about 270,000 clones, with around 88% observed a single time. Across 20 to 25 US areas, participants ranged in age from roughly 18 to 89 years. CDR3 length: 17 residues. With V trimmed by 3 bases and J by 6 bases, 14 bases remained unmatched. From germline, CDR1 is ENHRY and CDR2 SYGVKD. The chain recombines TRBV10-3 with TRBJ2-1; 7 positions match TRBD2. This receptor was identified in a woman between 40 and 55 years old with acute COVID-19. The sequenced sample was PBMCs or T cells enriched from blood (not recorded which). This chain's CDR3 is CAISERTAGVIGNEQFF. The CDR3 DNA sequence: TGTGCCATCAGTGAACGGACGGCGGGAGTAATAGGCAATGAGCAGTTCTTC.